The 27 T cell receptor beta chains listed next were all sequenced from one sample in a study of blood T cell repertoires in COVID-19. Assay used: immunoSEQ multiplex PCR; TCRdb lists only in-frame clones, some missing. In the table there are over 100,000 clones, approximately 86% of which are singletons. The sequenced material came from peripheral blood. Receptors originate from a man aged 50 to 59 with active or convalescent COVID-19.

In its sample, this clone was seen a few times. This chain uses TRBV6-1 with TRBJ1-2; D may be TRBD1 (6 bases). Trimming pared 1 base from V and 5 bases from J, leaving 11 bases between. Germline V CDR1 and CDR2: MNHNS, SASEGT. The CDR3 contains 14 residues. CDR3 nucleotides: TGTGCCAGCAGTGAAGGGACAGTACAGTATGGCTACACCTTC. It is translated as CASSEGTVQYGYTF.

The chain recombines TRBV5-1 with TRBJ1-4, with a weak D call TRBD1 (5 bases). There are 16 residues in the CDR3. The ends were cut back, 4 bases at V and 0 bases at J, with 13 bases in the middle. Germline lookup yields CDR1 SGHRS and CDR2 YFSETQ. The DNA of the CDR3 is TGCGCCAGCAGCCAGACAGTAATTGCAACTAATGAAAAACTGTTTTTT. Its protein product is CASSQTVIATNEKLFF.

The chain joins TRBV6-2 or TRBV6-3 to TRBJ1-2; D may be TRBD1 (6 bases). Germline V gene sequence: CDR1 MNHEY, CDR2 SVGEGT. There are 13 residues in the CDR3. V was cut by 0 bases and J by 10 bases, with 12 bases left in between. Here the CDR3 DNA reads TGTGCCAGCAGTTACTCGGGGGCTGACCACTACACCTTC. Translation gives CASSYSGADHYTF.

This clone has a handful of counts. The rearrangement joins TRBV4-2 to TRBJ2-7; 7 bases are shared with TRBD1. The CDR3 is 14 amino acids. Germline V gene sequence: CDR1 LGHNA, CDR2 YNFKEQ. Unmatched junction bases numbered 4, after V lost 1 base and J lost 4 bases. Here the CDR3 reads CASSQGDRGYEQYV. The DNA for the CDR3 is TGTGCCAGCAGCCAAGGGGACAGAGGGTACGAGCAGTACGTC.

Turning to this clone: One end of the junction does not line up with germline, which may come from a read error. The CDR3 protein is CASSPHLTNYGYTF. CDR3 sequence (DNA): TGTGCCAGCAGTCCACACCTCACTAACTATGGTTACACCTTC. The chain couples TRBV28 to TRBJ1-2, with D uncertain. CDR1 and CDR2 (germline): MDHEN, SYDVKM. There are 14 residues in the CDR3.

This clone was counted once. CDR3 in DNA: TGCAGCGTTGAAGAAGCGGGGGGGAAAAACATTCAGTACTTC. This codes for CSVEEAGGKNIQYF. The genes are TRBV29-1 and TRBJ2-4; TRBD2 matches at 10 bases. CDR3 size: 14 residues. CDR1 is SQVTM and CDR2 is ANQGSEA in the germline V gene. V lost 0 bases, J lost 4 bases, and 0 bases stayed unmatched. Filled out from reference TRBV29-1 and TRBJ2-4, the complete variable domain reads SAVISQKPSRDICQRGTSLTIQCQVDSQVTMMFWYRQQPGQSLTLIATANQGSEATYESGFVIDKFPISRPNLTFSTLTVSNMSPEDSSIYLCSVEEAGGKNIQYFGAGTRLSVL.

The genes are TRBV25-1 and TRBJ1-4; 9 bases are a match to TRBD1. V shed 8 bases, J shed 5 bases, and the junction held 3 bases outside the gene matches. Germline V CDR1 and CDR2: MGHDK, SYGVNS. The CDR3 extends over 13 amino acids. The CDR3 nucleotides are TGTGCCAGCGGCGGGACAGGGAATGAAAAACTGTTTTTT. It yields the protein CASGGTGNEKLFF.

The J gene is TRBJ1-2, the V gene TRBV4-1; 7 bases align to TRBD1. CDR3 size: 15 residues. The junction had 6 bases not matched to a gene; V was cut back by 0 bases and J by 5 bases. The V gene's germline CDR1 is MGHRA and CDR2 YSYEKL. CDR3 DNA: TGCGCCAGCAGCCAAGATAACAGGGGTGGGTATGGCTACACCTTC. Amino acid sequence: CASSQDNRGGYGYTF.

This chain uses TRBV28 with TRBJ1-2; D gene uncertain. CDR3 length: 13 amino acids. Per germline, CDR1 MDHEN and CDR2 SYDVKM. V gave up 3 bases and J gave up 7 bases, with 12 bases separating them. The DNA for the CDR3 is TGTGCCAGCAGTTTTGGCGGGTTCGGTGGCTACACCTTC. Its protein is CASSFGGFGGYTF.

The chain employs TRBV28 and TRBJ2-3; no clear D gene. Germline V gives CDR1 MDHEN, CDR2 SYDVKM. Trimming cost V 1 base and J 5 bases, with 4 bases left between them. The CDR3 consists of 12 residues. The CDR3 sequence: CASSLSLDTQYF. The CDR3 region has the DNA TGTGCCAGCAGTTTATCTTTAGATACGCAGTATTTT.

The V call is TRBV5-1, the J call TRBJ2-3; TRBD2 agrees at 9 bases. Trimming removed 4 bases from V and 6 bases from J; junction bases left unmatched: 12. The CDR3 contains 16 residues. The germline V gene encodes CDR1 SGHRS and CDR2 YFSETQ. CDR3 DNA sequence: TGCGCCAGCAGCGACGGGACTAGCAGTCTGGTGGATACGCAGTATTTT. Translation gives CASSDGTSSLVDTQYF.

This clone was seen once. The chain has TRBV3-1 (or the pseudogene TRBV3-2) and TRBJ1-2; D is perhaps TRBD1 (6 bases). Trimming removed 2 bases at V and 8 bases at J, with 12 bases between. The CDR3 consists of 13 residues. Germline lookup yields CDR1 LGHDT and CDR2 YNNKEL (reference sequence). CDR3 coding DNA: TGTGCCAGCAGCCAAACCAGGGGTAGGGGCTACACCTTC. Its protein product is CASSQTRGRGYTF.

The gene calls are TRBV6-5 and TRBJ2-2; a possible D gene is TRBD1 (6 bases). Germline V lookup: CDR1 MNHEY, CDR2 SVGAGI. V lost 8 bases and J 1 base, leaving 14 bases between the germline ends. The CDR3 length is 15 residues. The CDR3 nucleotides read TGTGCCAGCCGATCAGGGGTTGGGAACACCGGGGAGCTGTTTTTT. Its translation: CASRSGVGNTGELFF.

CDR3 region: CASSQDKGASTEAFF. DNA for the CDR3: TGCGCCAGCAGCCAAGATAAGGGGGCGTCCACTGAAGCTTTCTTT. This chain joins TRBV4-3 and TRBJ1-1; 7 bases match TRBD1. Trimming at V came to 0 bases and at J to 4 bases, leaving 5 bases not matched to a gene. CDR1 and CDR2 from the germline V gene are LGHNA and YSLEER. The CDR3 is 15 residues long.

With respect to this clone: Other nucleotide sequences in the sample specify the same CDR3. The J gene is TRBJ1-1, the V gene TRBV5-1; 8 bases align to TRBD1. V was clipped by 0 bases and J by 4 bases; unmatched bases: 2. The germline gives CDR1 SGHRS, CDR2 YFSETQ. The CDR3 runs to 14 residues. The CDR3 sequence is CASSLDRGGTEAFF. CDR3 coding DNA: TGCGCCAGCAGCTTGGACAGGGGGGGCACTGAAGCTTTCTTT.

The V and J genes are TRBV24-1 and TRBJ2-7, with TRBD1 matching over 8 bases. The CDR3 spans 15 residues. The germline V gene encodes CDR1 KGHDR and CDR2 SFDVKD. V lost 3 bases, J lost 2 bases, and 5 bases stayed unmatched. CDR3 sequence reads: CATSDPGQGAYEQYF. The CDR3 DNA is TGTGCCACCAGTGATCCCGGACAGGGAGCCTACGAGCAGTACTTC.

The rearrangement uses TRBV5-1 and TRBJ2-1; TRBD1 matches 9 bases. The junction had 10 bases not matched to a gene; V was cut back by 4 bases and J by 8 bases. The CDR3 has 15 residues. CDR1 SGHRS and CDR2 YFSETQ come from the germline V gene. The CDR3 loop is CASSRTGEGRDEQFF. As DNA, the CDR3 is TGCGCCAGCAGCCGGACAGGGGAAGGAAGAGATGAGCAGTTCTTC.

This chain joins TRBV20-1 and TRBJ2-7; 10 nucleotides line up with TRBD1. Trimming cost V 3 bases and J 2 bases; bases outside gene matches: 4. Germline CDR1 and CDR2: DFQATT and SNEGSKA (reference sequence). There are 14 residues in the CDR3. The CDR3 here is CSASLGQGTYEQYF. The CDR3 DNA is TGCAGTGCTAGTCTGGGACAGGGGACCTACGAGCAGTACTTC.

This chain's CDR3 is CASIRDSNSNQPQHF. The CDR3 region has the DNA TGTGCCAGTATTCGGGACTCGAATAGCAATCAGCCCCAGCATTTT. This chain links TRBV19 with TRBJ1-5; TRBD1 might be the D (5 bases). CDR1 is LNHDA and CDR2 is SQIVND in the germline V gene (reference sequence). The CDR3 consists of 15 residues. The germline V and J ends were trimmed by 7 bases and 0 bases, with 13 bases remaining between them.

The chain uses TRBV24-1 and TRBJ1-5; no clear D. Germline CDR1 KGHDR, CDR2 SFDVKD. The CDR3 totals 14 residues. Deletions cut 4 bases from V and 3 bases from J, with 9 bases between. The CDR3 is CATSEQISNQPQHF. CDR3 DNA sequence: TGTGCCACCAGTGAGCAGATTTCCAATCAGCCCCAGCATTTT.

CDR3 nucleotide sequence: TGTGCCAGCAGCTTAGTCGAGGGCGGCGAGACCCAGTACTTC. Translation: CASSLVEGGETQYF. The chain couples TRBV7-9 to TRBJ2-5; perhaps TRBD2 as D (5 bases). Germline V gives CDR1 SEHNR, CDR2 FQNEAQ (reference sequence). The V end lost 1 base, the J end lost 5 bases, and 11 bases lay between the germline ends. CDR3 length equals 14 residues.

This chain links TRBV11-3 with TRBJ2-1, with a tentative D call TRBD2 (6 bases). Per germline, CDR1 SGHNT and CDR2 YENEEA. Trimming took off 5 bases at V and 0 bases at J, with 11 bases between the two ends. This CDR3 region has 15 residues. The CDR3 is CASSKLAGSYNEQFF. CDR3 nucleotide sequence: TGTGCCAGCAGCAAACTAGCAGGCTCCTACAATGAGCAGTTCTTC.

The chain combines TRBV6-2 or TRBV6-3 with TRBJ1-2; D gene ambiguous. CDR3 length: 12 amino acids. The germline CDR1 and CDR2 sequences are MNHEY and SVGEGT. Trimming shortened V by 4 bases and J by 7 bases, and 10 bases separated the two germline ends. The CDR3 loop reads CASSSGLGGYTF. The CDR3 DNA follows: TGTGCCAGCAGTTCTGGGCTTGGTGGCTACACCTTC.

The J gene is TRBJ2-1, the V gene TRBV12-5; tentative D call: TRBD1 (6 bases). The CDR3 length is 16 residues. With 2 bases removed from V and 4 bases from J, the gap between germline ends came to 15 bases. Per germline, CDR1 LGHNT and CDR2 FRNRAP. The CDR3 sequence is CASGLTTGTNYNEQFF. The DNA for the CDR3 is TGTGCTAGTGGTTTGACAACCGGGACAAATTACAATGAGCAGTTCTTC.

The chain uses TRBV4-1 and TRBJ2-1, with D uncertain. Deletions cut 1 base from V and 4 bases from J, with 5 bases between. Germline CDR1 reads MGHRA; CDR2 reads YSYEKL. The CDR3 is 13 amino acids. The DNA for the CDR3 is TGCGCCAGCAGCCAAGTCCAGTACAATGAGCAGTTCTTC. It encodes CASSQVQYNEQFF.

The J gene is TRBJ2-2, the V gene TRBV10-1, with D maybe TRBD2 (6 bases). Germline V CDR1 and CDR2: WNHNN, SYGVQD (reference sequence). The V gene lost 6 bases and the J gene lost 6 bases, with 11 bases spanning the gap. This CDR3 is built from 13 residues. Here the CDR3 reads CASSGTSAGELFF. Written as DNA, the CDR3 is TGCGCCAGCAGCGGGACTTCGGCCGGGGAGCTGTTTTTT.

The chain recombines TRBV6-1 with TRBJ1-5; a possible D gene is TRBD1 (6 bases). The germline CDR1 and CDR2 sequences are MNHNS and SASEGT. Trimming stripped 2 bases from V and 0 bases from J, with 11 bases between. The CDR3 sequence is 16 residues long. The CDR3 nucleotides are TGTGCCAGCAGTGAAATCCAGGGGTATAGCAATCAGCCCCAGCATTTT. Its protein is CASSEIQGYSNQPQHF.